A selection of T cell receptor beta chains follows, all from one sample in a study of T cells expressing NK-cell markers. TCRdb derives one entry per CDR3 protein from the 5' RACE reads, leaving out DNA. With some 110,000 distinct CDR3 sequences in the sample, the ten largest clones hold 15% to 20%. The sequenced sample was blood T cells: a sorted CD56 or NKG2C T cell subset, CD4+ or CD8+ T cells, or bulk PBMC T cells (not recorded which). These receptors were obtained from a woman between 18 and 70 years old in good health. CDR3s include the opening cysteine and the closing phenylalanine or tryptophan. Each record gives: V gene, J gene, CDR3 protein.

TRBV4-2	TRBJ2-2	CASSQDFYSVTGELFF
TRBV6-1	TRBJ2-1	CASSPPYSGSSYNEQFF
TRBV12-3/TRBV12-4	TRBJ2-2	CASRQGNTGELFF
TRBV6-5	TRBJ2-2	CASSYSTGPSVELFF
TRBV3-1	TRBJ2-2	CASRQAGDTGELFF
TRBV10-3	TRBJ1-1	CATRVDGLNTEAFF
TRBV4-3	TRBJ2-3	CASSTRDSLDTQYF
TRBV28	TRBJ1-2	CASSLVGNYGYTF
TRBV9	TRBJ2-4	CASSFGQGAIQYF
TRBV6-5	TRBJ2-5	CASSSPSGGEQETQYF
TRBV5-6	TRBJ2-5	CASSLAPGQETQYF
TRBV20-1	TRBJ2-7	CSALVPGLAGYEQYF
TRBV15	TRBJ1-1	CATSASLGGTEAFF
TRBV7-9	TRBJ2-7	CASSASGLAGSYEQYF
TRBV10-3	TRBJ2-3	CATSAPGQGLDTQYF
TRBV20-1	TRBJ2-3	CSARAGEADTQYF
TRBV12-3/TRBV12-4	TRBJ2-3	CASRPAPSDTQYF
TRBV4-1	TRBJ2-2	CASSLGGPGELFF
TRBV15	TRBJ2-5	CATSRDASSRETQYF
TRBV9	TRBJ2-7	CASGTGAHEQYF
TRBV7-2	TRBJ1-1	CASSPYWGTEAFF
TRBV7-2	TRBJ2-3	CASSLVGLAITDTQYF
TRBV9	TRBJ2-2	CASSVGVPTGELFF
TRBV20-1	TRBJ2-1	CSARDAGTGVVYEQFF
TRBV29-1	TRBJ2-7	CSVDTDYEQYF
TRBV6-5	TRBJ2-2	CASSYSPGGAGAGGELFF
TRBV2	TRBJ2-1	CASRFVAGDSYNEQFF
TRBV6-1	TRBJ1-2	CASSTNAGRTNYGYTF
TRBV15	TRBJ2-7	CATSTGTGSYEQYF
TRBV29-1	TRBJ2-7	CSVEEGYEQYF
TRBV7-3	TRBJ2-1	CASSPSTSGGDNEQFF
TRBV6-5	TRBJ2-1	CASSYGPGEQFF
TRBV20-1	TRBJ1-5	CSATDRGGQPQHF
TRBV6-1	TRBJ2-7	CASWASLTAYEQYF
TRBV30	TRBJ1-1	CAWTPFGGNTEAFF
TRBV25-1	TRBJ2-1	CASSRSSGGARNEQFF
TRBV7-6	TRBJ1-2	CASSLFGSNYGYTF
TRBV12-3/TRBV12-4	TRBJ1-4	CASSSTGALNEKLFF
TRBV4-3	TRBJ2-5	CASSHQLAGDETQYF
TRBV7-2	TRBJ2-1	CASSLETGPYNEQFF
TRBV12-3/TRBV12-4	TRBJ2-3	CASSFGLTYTDTQYF
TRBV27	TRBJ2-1	CASSPPHLPYNEQFF
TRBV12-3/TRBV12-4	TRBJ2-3	CASSLSGRGQRTDTQYF
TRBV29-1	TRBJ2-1	CSVDPLEGLAGPGEQFF
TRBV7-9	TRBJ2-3	CASSWTSGRTDTQYF
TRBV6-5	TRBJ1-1	CASSYSPGAKEAFF